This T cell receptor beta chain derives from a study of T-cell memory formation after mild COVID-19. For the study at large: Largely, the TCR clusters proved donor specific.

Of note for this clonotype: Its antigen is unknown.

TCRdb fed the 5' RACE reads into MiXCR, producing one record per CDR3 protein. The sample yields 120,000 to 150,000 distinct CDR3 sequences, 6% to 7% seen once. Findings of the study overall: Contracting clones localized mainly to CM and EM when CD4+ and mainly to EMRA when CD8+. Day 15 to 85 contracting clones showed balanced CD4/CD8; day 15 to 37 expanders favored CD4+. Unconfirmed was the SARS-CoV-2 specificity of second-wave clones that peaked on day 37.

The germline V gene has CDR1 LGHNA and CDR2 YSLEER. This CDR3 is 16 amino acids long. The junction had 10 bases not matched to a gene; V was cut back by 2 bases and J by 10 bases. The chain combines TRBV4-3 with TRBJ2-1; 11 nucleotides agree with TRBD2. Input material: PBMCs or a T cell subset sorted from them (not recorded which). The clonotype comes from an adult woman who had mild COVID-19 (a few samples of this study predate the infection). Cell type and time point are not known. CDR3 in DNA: TGCGCCAGCAGCCAATTAGCGGGAGGGTCTCGTTGGGAGCAGTTCTTC. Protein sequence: CASSQLAGGSRWEQFF.